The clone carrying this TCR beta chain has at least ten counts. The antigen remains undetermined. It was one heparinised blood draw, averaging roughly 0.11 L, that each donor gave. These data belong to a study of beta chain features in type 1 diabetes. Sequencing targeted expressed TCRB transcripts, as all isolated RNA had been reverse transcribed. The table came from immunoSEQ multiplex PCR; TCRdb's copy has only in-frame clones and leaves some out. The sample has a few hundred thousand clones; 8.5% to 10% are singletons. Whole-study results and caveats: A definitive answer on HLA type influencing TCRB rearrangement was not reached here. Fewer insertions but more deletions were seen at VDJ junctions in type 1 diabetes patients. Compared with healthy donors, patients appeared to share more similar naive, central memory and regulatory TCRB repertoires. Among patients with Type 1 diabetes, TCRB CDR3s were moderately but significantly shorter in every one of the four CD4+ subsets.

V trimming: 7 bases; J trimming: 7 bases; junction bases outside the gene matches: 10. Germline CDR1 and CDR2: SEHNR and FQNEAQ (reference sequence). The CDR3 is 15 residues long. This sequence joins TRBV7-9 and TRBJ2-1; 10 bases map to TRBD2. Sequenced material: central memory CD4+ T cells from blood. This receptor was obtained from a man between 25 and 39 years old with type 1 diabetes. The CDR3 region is CASTVWTSGENEQFF. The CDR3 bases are TGTGCCAGCACCGTGTGGACTAGCGGTGAGAATGAGCAGTTCTTC. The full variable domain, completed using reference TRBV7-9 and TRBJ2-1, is DTGVSQNPRHKITKRGQNVTFRCDPISEHNRLYWYRQTLGQGPEFLTYFQNEAQLEKSRLLSDRFSAERPKGSFSTLEIQRTEQGDSAMYLCASTVWTSGENEQFFGPGTRLTVL.